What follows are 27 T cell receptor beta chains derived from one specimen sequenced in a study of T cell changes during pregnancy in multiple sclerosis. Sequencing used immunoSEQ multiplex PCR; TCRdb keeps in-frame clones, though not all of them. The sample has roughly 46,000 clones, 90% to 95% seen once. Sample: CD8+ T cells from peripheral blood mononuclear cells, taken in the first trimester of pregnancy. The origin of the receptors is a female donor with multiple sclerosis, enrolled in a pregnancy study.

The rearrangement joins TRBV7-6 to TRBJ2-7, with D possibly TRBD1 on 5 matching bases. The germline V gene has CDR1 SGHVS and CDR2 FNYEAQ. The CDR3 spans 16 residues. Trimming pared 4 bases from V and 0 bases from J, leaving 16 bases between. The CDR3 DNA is TGTGCCAGCAGCTCCGGCCAGGGCCCGGGCTCCTACGAGCAGTACTTC. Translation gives CASSSGQGPGSYEQYF.

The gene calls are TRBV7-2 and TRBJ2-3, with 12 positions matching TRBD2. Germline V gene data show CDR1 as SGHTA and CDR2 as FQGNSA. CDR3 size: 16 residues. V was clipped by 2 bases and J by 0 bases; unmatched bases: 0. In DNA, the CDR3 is TGTGCCAGCAGCTTAACTAGCGGGGGGAGCACAGATACGCAGTATTTT. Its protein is CASSLTSGGSTDTQYF.

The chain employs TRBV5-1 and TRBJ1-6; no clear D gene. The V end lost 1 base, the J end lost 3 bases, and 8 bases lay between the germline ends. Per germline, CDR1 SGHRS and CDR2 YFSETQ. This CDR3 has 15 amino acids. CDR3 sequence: CASSLNQVYNSPLHF. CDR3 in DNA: TGCGCCAGCAGCTTGAACCAGGTCTATAATTCACCCCTCCACTTT.

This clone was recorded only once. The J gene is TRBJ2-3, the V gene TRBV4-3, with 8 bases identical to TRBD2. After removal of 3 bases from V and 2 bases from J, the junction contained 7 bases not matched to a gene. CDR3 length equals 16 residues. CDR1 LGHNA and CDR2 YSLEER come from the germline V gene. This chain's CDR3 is CASSHRRGASTDTQYF. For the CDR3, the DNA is TGCGCCAGCAGCCACCGGCGGGGGGCATCCACAGATACGCAGTATTTT.

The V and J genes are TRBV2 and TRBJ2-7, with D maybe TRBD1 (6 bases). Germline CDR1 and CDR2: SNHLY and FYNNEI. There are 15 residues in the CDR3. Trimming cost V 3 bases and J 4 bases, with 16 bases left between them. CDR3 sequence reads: CASSEEQGLFYEQYF. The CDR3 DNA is TGTGCCAGCAGTGAGGAACAGGGTCTCTTTTACGAGCAGTACTTC. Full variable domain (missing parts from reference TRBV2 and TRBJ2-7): EPEVTQTPSHQVTQMGQEVILRCVPISNHLYFYWYRQILGQKVEFLVSFYNNEISEKSEIFDDQFSVERPDGSNFTLKIRSTKLEDSAMYFCASSEEQGLFYEQYFGPGTRLTVT.

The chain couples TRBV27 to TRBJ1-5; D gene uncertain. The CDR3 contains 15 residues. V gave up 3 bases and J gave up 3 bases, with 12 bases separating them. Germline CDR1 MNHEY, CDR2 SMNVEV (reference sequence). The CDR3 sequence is CASSFGRGINQPQHF. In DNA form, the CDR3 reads TGTGCCAGCAGTTTTGGTCGAGGGATCAATCAGCCCCAGCATTTT.

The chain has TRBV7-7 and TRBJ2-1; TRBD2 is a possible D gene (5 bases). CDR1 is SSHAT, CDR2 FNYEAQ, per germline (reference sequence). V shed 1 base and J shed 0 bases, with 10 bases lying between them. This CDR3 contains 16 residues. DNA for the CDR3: TGTGCCAGCAGCTTAGATACGGGAAGCTCCTACAATGAGCAGTTCTTC. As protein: CASSLDTGSSYNEQFF.

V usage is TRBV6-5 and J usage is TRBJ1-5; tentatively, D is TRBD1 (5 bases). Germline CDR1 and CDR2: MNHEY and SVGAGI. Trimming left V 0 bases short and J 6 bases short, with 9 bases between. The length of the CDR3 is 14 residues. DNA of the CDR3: TGTGCCAGCAGTTACTCTCCAGGGCTTCAGCCCCAGCATTTT. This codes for CASSYSPGLQPQHF.

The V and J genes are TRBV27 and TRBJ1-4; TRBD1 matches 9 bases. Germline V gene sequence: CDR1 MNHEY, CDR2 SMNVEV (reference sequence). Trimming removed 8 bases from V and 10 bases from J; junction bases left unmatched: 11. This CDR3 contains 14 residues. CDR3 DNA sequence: TGTGCCAGCGGGGATGGACAGGGGTGGGGAAAACTGTTTTTT. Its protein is CASGDGQGWGKLFF. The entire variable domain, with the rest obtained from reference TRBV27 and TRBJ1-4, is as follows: EAQVTQNPRYLITVTGKKLTVTCSQNMNHEYMSWYRQDPGLGLRQIYYSMNVEVTDKGDVPEGYKVSRKEKRNFPLILESPSPNQTSLYFCASGDGQGWGKLFFGSGTQLSVL.

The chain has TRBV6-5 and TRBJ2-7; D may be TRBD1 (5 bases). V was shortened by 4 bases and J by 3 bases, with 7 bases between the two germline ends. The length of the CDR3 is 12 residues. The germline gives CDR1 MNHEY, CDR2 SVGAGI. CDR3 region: CASSLDSYEQYF. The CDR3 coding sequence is TGTGCCAGCAGTTTAGACAGCTACGAGCAGTACTTC.

The CDR3 DNA reads TGTGCCAGCAGTGACCCCCCCGGGGGCTCCTACGAGCAGTACTTC. This encodes CASSDPPGGSYEQYF. The chain combines TRBV2 with TRBJ2-7; perhaps TRBD2 as D (6 bases). The CDR3 is 15 residues long. The germline CDR1 and CDR2 sequences are SNHLY and FYNNEI. The ends were cut back, 3 bases at V and 0 bases at J, with 12 bases in the middle.

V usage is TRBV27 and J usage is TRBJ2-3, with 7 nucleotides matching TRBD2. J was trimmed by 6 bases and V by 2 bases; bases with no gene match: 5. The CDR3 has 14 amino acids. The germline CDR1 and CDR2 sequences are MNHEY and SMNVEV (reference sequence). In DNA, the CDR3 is TGTGCCAGCAGTTTAAGACCAGCGGGGGATACGCAGTATTTT. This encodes CASSLRPAGDTQYF.

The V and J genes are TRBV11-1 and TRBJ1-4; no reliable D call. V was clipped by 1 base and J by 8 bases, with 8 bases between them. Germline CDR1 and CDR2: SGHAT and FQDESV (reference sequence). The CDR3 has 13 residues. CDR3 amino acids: CASSLGQTEKLFF. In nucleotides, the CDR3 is TGTGCCAGCAGCTTAGGACAAACCGAAAAACTGTTTTTT.

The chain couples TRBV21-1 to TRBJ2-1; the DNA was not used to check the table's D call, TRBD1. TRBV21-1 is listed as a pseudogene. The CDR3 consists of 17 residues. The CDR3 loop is CASSKALGGHLYNEQFF. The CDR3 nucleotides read TGTGCCAGCAGCAAAGCGCTAGGGGGACACCTCTACAATGAGCAGTTCTTC.

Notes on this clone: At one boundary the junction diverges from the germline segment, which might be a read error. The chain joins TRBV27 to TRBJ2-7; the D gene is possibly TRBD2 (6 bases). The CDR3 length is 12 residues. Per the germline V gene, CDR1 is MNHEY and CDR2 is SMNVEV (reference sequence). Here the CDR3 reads CASSPHGSPRHF. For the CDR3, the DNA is TGTGCCAGCAGTCCGCACGGGAGTCCACGGCACTTC.

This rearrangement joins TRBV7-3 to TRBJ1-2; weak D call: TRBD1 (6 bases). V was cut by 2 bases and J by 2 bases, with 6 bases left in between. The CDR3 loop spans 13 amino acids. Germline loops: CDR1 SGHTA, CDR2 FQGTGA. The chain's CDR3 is CASSLGQNYGYTF. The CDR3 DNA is TGTGCCAGCAGCTTAGGACAGAACTATGGCTACACCTTC.

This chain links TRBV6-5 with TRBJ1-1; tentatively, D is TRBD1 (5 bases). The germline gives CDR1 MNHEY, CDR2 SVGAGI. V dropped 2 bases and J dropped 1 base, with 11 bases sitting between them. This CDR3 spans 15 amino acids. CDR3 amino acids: CASSYGTKKNTEAFF. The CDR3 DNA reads TGTGCCAGCAGTTACGGGACTAAGAAGAACACTGAAGCTTTCTTT.

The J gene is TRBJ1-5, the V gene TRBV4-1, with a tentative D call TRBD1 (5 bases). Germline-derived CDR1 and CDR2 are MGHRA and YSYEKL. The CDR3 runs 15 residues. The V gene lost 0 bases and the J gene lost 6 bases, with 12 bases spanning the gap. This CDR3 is CASSQDARGSQPQHF. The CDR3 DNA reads TGCGCCAGCAGCCAAGATGCAAGGGGCAGTCAGCCCCAGCATTTT.

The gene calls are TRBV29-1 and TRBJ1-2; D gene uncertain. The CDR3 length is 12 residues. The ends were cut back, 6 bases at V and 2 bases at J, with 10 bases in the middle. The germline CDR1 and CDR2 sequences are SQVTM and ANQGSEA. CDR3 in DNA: TGCAGCGTACCCGGGGTGAACTATGGCTACACCTTC. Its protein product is CSVPGVNYGYTF.

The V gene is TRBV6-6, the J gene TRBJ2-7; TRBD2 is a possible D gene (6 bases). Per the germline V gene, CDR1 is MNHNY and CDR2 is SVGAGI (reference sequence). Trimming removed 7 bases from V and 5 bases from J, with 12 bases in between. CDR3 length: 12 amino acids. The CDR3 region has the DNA TGTGCCAGCACCGGGACGGGAGACGAGCAGTACTTC. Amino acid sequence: CASTGTGDEQYF.

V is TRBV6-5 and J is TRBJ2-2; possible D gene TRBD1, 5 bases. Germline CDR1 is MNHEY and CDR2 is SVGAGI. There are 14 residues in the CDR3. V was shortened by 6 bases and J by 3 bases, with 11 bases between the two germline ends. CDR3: CASRSDRDTGELFF. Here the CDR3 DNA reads TGTGCCAGCAGGTCCGACAGAGACACCGGGGAGCTGTTTTTT.

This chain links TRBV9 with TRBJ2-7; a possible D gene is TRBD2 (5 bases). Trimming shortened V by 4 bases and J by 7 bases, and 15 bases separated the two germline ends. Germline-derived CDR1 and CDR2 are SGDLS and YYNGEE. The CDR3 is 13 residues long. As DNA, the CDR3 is TGTGCCAGCAGCACCAGGACGGGGTGGGAGCAGTACTTC. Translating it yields CASSTRTGWEQYF.

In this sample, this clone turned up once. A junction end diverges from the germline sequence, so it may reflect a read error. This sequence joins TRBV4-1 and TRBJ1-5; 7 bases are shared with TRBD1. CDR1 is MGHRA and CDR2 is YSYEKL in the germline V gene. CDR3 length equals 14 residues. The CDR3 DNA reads TGCGCCAGCAGCCATGGGACAGATAATCAACCCCAGCATTTT. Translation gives CASSHGTDNQPQHF.

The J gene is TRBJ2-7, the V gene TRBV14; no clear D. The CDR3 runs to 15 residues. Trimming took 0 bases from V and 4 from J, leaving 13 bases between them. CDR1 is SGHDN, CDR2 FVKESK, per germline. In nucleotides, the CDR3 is TGTGCCAGCAGCCAAGAGGCCGGAGAGCGATACGAGCAGTACTTC. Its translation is CASSQEAGERYEQYF.

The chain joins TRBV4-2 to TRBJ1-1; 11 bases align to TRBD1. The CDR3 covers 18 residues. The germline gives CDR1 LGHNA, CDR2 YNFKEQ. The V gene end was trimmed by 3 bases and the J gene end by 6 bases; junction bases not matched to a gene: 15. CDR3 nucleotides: TGTGCCAGCAGCCACCCGGTGAAGGACAGGGGGCCGGGAGCTGAAGCTTTCTTT. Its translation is CASSHPVKDRGPGAEAFF.

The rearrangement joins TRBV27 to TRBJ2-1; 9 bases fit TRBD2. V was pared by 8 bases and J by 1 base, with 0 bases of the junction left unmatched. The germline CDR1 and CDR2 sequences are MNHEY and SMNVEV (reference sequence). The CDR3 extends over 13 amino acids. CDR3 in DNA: TGTGCCAGCGCGGGGGGGTCCTACAATGAGCAGTTCTTC. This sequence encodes CASAGGSYNEQFF.

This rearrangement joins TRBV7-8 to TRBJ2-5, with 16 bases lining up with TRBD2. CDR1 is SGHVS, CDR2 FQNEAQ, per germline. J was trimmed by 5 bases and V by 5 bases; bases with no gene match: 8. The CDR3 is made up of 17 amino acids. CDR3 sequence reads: CASSPLLGLAGGETQYF. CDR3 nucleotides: TGTGCCAGCAGCCCGCTTCTGGGACTAGCGGGAGGGGAGACCCAGTACTTC.